The rows below give T cell receptor beta chains drawn from one sample of a study of beta chain features in type 1 diabetes. The assay was immunoSEQ multiplex PCR, and TCRdb's table has in-frame clones only and misses some. The sample lists more than 200,000 clones, around 16% occurring once. Sequenced material: naive CD4+ T cells from blood. The source of these receptors is a man aged 25-45 years with type 1 diabetes. CDR3s include the opening cysteine and the closing phenylalanine or tryptophan. D genes are given only for firm matches. Only some rows state a clone size, as once, few, many or a class for expanded clones.

j_gene | v_gene | abundance | d_gene | CDR3aa | CDR3nt
TRBJ2-1 | TRBV7-2 | few | . | CASSLEGQGQKDLIF | TGTGCCAGCAGCTTAGAGGGGCAAGGGCAGAAAGATCTGATCTTC
TRBJ2-3 | TRBV7-2 | few | TRBD2 | CASSSGLAGITDTQYF | TGTGCCAGCAGCTCCGGACTAGCGGGGATCACAGATACGCAGTATTTT
TRBJ2-1 | TRBV9 | few | . | CASSFIQGNNEQFF | TGTGCCAGCAGCTTTATACAGGGAAACAATGAGCAGTTCTTC
TRBJ1-1 | TRBV29-1 | few | . | CSVDNSGAEAFF | TGCAGCGTCGACAACTCAGGGGCGGAAGCTTTCTTT
TRBJ1-2 | TRBV30 | few | . | CAWSVKDTLGYGYTF | TGTGCCTGGAGTGTAAAGGACACCTTGGGGTATGGCTACACCTTC
TRBJ2-5 | TRBV18 | few | . | CASSPASQETQYF | TGTGCCAGCTCACCAGCCAGTCAAGAGACCCAGTACTTC
TRBJ2-5 | TRBV29-1 | . | . | CSVYDGAETQYF | TGCAGCGTCTACGATGGAGCAGAGACCCAGTACTTC
TRBJ2-5 | TRBV12-5 | . | TRBD2 | CASGIAGQPQETQYF | TGTGCTAGTGGAATAGCGGGGCAGCCGCAAGAGACCCAGTACTTC
TRBJ2-2 | TRBV29-1 | . | TRBD2 | CSGGTSGSVSGELFF | TGCAGCGGCGGGACTAGCGGGAGTGTCTCCGGGGAGCTGTTTTTT
TRBJ2-1 | TRBV28 | . | TRBD1 | CASSPGQGLYNEQFF | TGTGCCAGCAGTCCGGGACAGGGCCTGTACAATGAGCAGTTCTTC
TRBJ2-5 | TRBV5-1 | . | . | CASTLKVKGWQETQYF | TGCGCCAGCACCCTCAAAGTAAAGGGCTGGCAAGAGACCCAGTACTTC
TRBJ2-6 | TRBV27 | few | TRBD1 | CASSPTDRYNVLTF | TGTGCCAGCAGTCCAACGGACAGGTACAACGTCCTGACTTTC
TRBJ1-2 | TRBV27 | . | TRBD1 | CASSLWGQATSVYGYTF | TGTGCCAGCAGTTTATGGGGACAGGCTACCTCAGTCTATGGCTACACCTTC
TRBJ2-1 | TRBV7-2 | . | . | CASSNAYAGGTRYEQFF | TGTGCCAGCAGCAACGCTTATGCAGGGGGGACAAGATACGAGCAGTTCTTC
TRBJ2-7 | TRBV11-1 | . | . | CASSLVTAEQYF | TGTGCCAGCAGCTTAGTTACAGCCGAGCAGTACTTC
TRBJ2-7 | TRBV7-9 | few | . | CASSLGAGGEIDEQYF | TGTGCCAGCAGCTTAGGTGCCGGAGGGGAAATCGACGAGCAGTACTTC
TRBJ2-1 | TRBV29-1 | few | TRBD2 | CSVSLAGGFDEQFF | TGCAGCGTCTCACTAGCGGGAGGATTCGATGAGCAGTTCTTC
TRBJ1-4 | TRBV7-8 | few | TRBD1 | CASRQTGRGMEKLFF | TGTGCCAGCAGGCAGACAGGGAGGGGTATGGAAAAACTGTTTTTT
TRBJ1-2 | TRBV9 | . | . | CASSQGVKVDYGYTF | TGTGCCAGCAGCCAGGGAGTGAAGGTGGACTATGGCTACACCTTC
TRBJ2-5 | TRBV7-6 | . | . | CASSIPPWRDGETQYF | TGTGCCAGCAGCATCCCTCCTTGGCGGGATGGAGAGACCCAGTACTTC
TRBJ2-7 | TRBV20-1 | few | . | CSTRGYEQYF | TGCAGTACCAGGGGCTACGAGCAGTACTTC
TRBJ1-2 | TRBV29-1 | . | TRBD1 | CSATGQGNGYTF | TGCAGCGCCACAGGACAGGGGAATGGCTACACCTTC
TRBJ2-1 | TRBV7-9 | . | . | CASSTFAGEGVDEQFF | TGTGCCAGCAGCACCTTCGCGGGAGAGGGGGTGGATGAGCAGTTCTTC
TRBJ2-7 | TRBV25-1 | . | . | CASSSYYEQYF | TGTGCCAGCAGTTCCTACTACGAGCAGTACTTC
TRBJ2-1 | TRBV25-1 | . | TRBD2 | CASSDGSGRAWGEQFF | TGTGCCAGCAGTGACGGTAGCGGGAGGGCCTGGGGTGAGCAGTTCTTC
TRBJ2-6 | TRBV7-9 | . | . | CASSLGPSGANVLTF | TGTGCCAGCAGCTTAGGACCTTCTGGGGCCAACGTCCTGACTTTC
TRBJ1-1 | TRBV29-1 | few | . | CSASWRVDTEAFF | TGCAGCGCTTCGTGGAGGGTGGACACTGAAGCTTTCTTT
TRBJ2-3 | TRBV27 | few | TRBD1 | CAIRTGGTDTQYF | TGTGCCATACGGACAGGGGGCACAGATACGCAGTATTTT
TRBJ2-5 | TRBV5-1 | . | . | CASSLIGTSEETQYF | TGCGCCAGCAGCTTGATCGGAACAAGCGAAGAGACCCAGTACTTC
TRBJ2-1 | TRBV29-1 | few | TRBD1 | CSVRTGGNHEQFF | TGCAGCGTCCGGACAGGGGGTAACCATGAGCAGTTCTTC
TRBJ2-5 | TRBV29-1 | . | TRBD1 | CSGSRGRGETQYF | TGCAGCGGCTCCAGGGGGCGCGGGGAGACCCAGTACTTC
TRBJ2-5 | TRBV18 | few | . | CASSLREQETQYF | TGTGCCAGCTCACTCCGGGAACAGGAGACCCAGTACTTC
TRBJ2-7 | TRBV7-9 | . | TRBD2 | CASSLGASGHYEQYF | TGTGCCAGCAGCTTAGGGGCTAGCGGGCACTACGAGCAGTACTTC
TRBJ2-5 | TRBV19 | few | . | CASSLRQSRTQYF | TGTGCCAGTAGTCTCCGGCAATCTCGGACCCAGTACTTC
TRBJ2-1 | TRBV6-5 | . | TRBD1 | CASSYSGTGGYNEQFF | TGTGCCAGCAGTTACTCCGGGACAGGGGGATACAATGAGCAGTTCTTC
TRBJ1-2 | TRBV29-1 | . | . | CSVDRNYGYTF | TGCAGCGTTGATCGTAACTATGGCTACACCTTC
TRBJ2-3 | TRBV7-9 | . | TRBD2 | CASSAGLAGTDTQYF | TGTGCCAGCAGCGCTGGACTAGCGGGCACAGATACGCAGTATTTT
TRBJ1-5 | TRBV25-1 | . | TRBD1 | CASSAGTGSNQPQHF | TGTGCCAGCAGCGCCGGGACAGGGAGCAATCAGCCCCAGCATTTT
TRBJ2-3 | TRBV29-1 | few | . | CSVRAGTTDTQYF | TGCAGCGTTCGGGCAGGAACCACAGATACGCAGTATTTT
TRBJ2-3 | TRBV7-2 | . | . | CASSPALRADTQYF | TGTGCCAGCAGCCCTGCCTTGAGGGCAGATACGCAGTATTTT
TRBJ2-7 | TRBV2 | . | TRBD2 | CASSAWEGLYEQYF | TGTGCCAGCAGCGCTTGGGAGGGTCTATACGAGCAGTACTTC
TRBJ1-2 | TRBV25-1 | . | . | CASSDPPYGYTF | TGTGCCAGCAGTGACCCGCCCTATGGCTACACCTTC
TRBJ1-1 | TRBV7-9 | . | . | CASSSPEGGIPEAFF | TGTGCCAGCAGCTCCCCGGAGGGGGGCATCCCTGAAGCTTTCTTT
TRBJ1-4 | TRBV28 | . | . | CASRRRLTTNEKLFF | TGTGCCAGCAGGCGCAGGCTGACAACTAATGAAAAACTGTTTTTT
TRBJ2-7 | TRBV7-9 | few | . | CASSLESVPEQYF | TGTGCCAGCAGCTTAGAGTCAGTGCCCGAGCAGTACTTC
TRBJ2-5 | TRBV7-8 | . | . | CASSLASWETQYF | TGTGCCAGCAGCTTAGCATCCTGGGAGACCCAGTACTTC
TRBJ1-5 | TRBV27 | . | . | CASSSNWDKPDQPQHF | TGTGCCAGCAGTTCGAACTGGGACAAACCGGATCAGCCCCAGCATTTT
TRBJ1-5 | TRBV29-1 | . | TRBD1 | CSVRQGPSSPQHF | TGCAGCGTCCGACAGGGGCCGTCCAGCCCCCAGCATTTT
TRBJ1-2 | TRBV28 | . | . | CASSPPLGYGYTF | TGTGCCAGCAGTCCGCCCCTGGGCTATGGCTACACCTTC
TRBJ1-4 | TRBV14 | . | . | CASSPTGRRLFF | TGTGCCAGCAGTCCTACAGGGAGAAGACTGTTTTTT
TRBJ1-1 | TRBV7-2 | few | . | CASSTQGATEAFF | TGTGCCAGCAGCACGCAGGGTGCGACTGAAGCTTTCTTT
TRBJ1-1 | TRBV30 | few | TRBD1 | CAWSPPRDSPNTEAFF | TGTGCCTGGAGTCCCCCCCGGGACAGCCCGAACACTGAAGCTTTCTTT
TRBJ2-5 | TRBV9 | few | TRBD2 | CASSVVAGGETQYF | TGTGCCAGCAGCGTAGTCGCGGGAGGGGAGACCCAGTACTTC
TRBJ1-2 | TRBV29-1 | . | . | CSAGTFYGYTF | TGCAGCGCCGGGACTTTTTATGGCTACACCTTC
TRBJ2-1 | TRBV6-5 | few | TRBD2 | CASSSLAGGYNEQFF | TGTGCCAGCAGCTCTCTAGCGGGAGGGTACAATGAGCAGTTCTTC